One TCR beta chain is described in this entry. Its antigen has not been determined. The sample holds no much larger clone one base away, and base qualities are not on file. The CDR3 contains 17 residues, cysteine and phenylalanine counted. The DNA shown is the 51-base CDR3, in frame from base 1. V trim: 5 bases; J trim: 1 base; unmatched bases: 10. CDR1 and CDR2, looked up from the germline V gene, are MGHRA and YSYEKL. Library prep was done by the immunoSEQ multiplex PCR assay. Imported from immuneACCESS, the table was reduced by TCRdb to in-frame sequences with V and J called. These copies leave out some clones; in studies compared against another copy, an unresolved V gene accounts for under half, and the cause of the remainder is not known. For this sample the table gives approximately 170,000 clones, of which roughly 89% were detected only once. 1.3% to 1.5% of the sample comes from the top ten.

These data originate in a study of control samples from healthy donors and cancer patients (TCRdb year 2020). The chain was built from TRBV4-1 and TRBJ1-5, and TRBD1 aligns with 8 junction nucleotides. Sequences were obtained from blood. The receptor was isolated from a woman in her forties or fifties in good health. In nucleotides, the sequence is TGCGCCAGCAGCTATCTCCCAGGGGGCAGAAGCAATCAGCCCCAGCATTTT. It encodes CASSYLPGGRSNQPQHF.